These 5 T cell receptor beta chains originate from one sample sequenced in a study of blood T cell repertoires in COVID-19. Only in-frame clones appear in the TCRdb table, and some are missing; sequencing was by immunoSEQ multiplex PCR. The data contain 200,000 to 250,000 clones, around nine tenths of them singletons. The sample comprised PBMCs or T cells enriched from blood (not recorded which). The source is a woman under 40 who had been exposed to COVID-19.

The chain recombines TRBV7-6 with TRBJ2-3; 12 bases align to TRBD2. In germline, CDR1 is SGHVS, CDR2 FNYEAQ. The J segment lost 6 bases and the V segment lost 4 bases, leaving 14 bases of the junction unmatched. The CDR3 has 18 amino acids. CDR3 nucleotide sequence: TGTGCCAGCAGCTCCAGAACTAGCGGGGGGCCCCGCGGGGATACGCAGTATTTT. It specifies CASSSRTSGGPRGDTQYF.

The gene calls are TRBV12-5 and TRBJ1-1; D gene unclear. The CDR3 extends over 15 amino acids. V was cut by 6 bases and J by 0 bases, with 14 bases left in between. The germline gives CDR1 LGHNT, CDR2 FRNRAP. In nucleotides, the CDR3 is TGTGCTAGTGGAACGAACGGGGTCATGAACACTGAAGCTTTCTTT. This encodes CASGTNGVMNTEAFF.

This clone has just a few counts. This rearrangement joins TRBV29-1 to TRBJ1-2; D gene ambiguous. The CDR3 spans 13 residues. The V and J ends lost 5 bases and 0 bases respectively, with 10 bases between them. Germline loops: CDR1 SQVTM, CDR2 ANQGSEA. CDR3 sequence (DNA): TGCAGCGTTCGCCCCCCAGCTAACTATGGCTACACCTTC. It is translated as CSVRPPANYGYTF.

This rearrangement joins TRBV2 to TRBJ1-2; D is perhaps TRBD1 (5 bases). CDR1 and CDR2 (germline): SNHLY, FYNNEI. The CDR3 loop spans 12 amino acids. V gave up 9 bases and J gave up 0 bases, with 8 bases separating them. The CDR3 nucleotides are TGTGCCAGTGGGGGGGCTAACTATGGCTACACCTTC. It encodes CASGGANYGYTF.

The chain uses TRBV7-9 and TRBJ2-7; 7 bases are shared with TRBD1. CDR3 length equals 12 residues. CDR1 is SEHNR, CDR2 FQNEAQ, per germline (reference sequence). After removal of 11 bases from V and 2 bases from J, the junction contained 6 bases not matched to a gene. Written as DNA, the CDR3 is TGTGCCTCGGGCAGGGGGACCTACGAGCAGTACTTC. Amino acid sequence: CASGRGTYEQYF.